The TCR beta chain under discussion was sequenced for a study of T-cell memory formation after mild COVID-19. CDR1 and CDR2 from the germline V gene are KGHDR and SFDVKD. V lost 4 bases and J 4 bases, leaving 15 bases between the germline ends. The CDR3 has 15 amino acids. In TCRdb, the 5' RACE reads were re-called with MiXCR into one record per CDR3 protein. The sample shows about 150,000 distinct CDR3 sequences, around 15% of them seen only once. The sample holds a few counts of this clonotype. The rearrangement links TRBV24-1 to TRBJ2-5, with D tentatively TRBD1 (6 bases). Material for sequencing was PBMCs or a T cell subset sorted from them (not recorded which). The receptor was isolated from an adult woman who had mild COVID-19 (a few samples of this study predate the infection). Cell type and time point are not known. The CDR3 nucleotides are TGTGCCACCAGTGACCCCCGGACAGTTATAGAGACCCAGTACTTC. Residues: CATSDPRTVIETQYF.